Following are 21 T cell receptor beta chains from one sample sequenced in a study of blood T cells in healthy people across ages. A J-beta primer mix and a sample-barcoded 5' primer were used in a second PCR of about 6 to 12 cycles. Via MiXCR, TCRdb re-called the 5' RACE reads, giving one row per CDR3 protein. Among about 800,000 distinct CDR3 sequences listed, about half were seen once. Sequencing was performed on blood. The source of these receptors is an elderly man in good health.

Ten or more counts support this clonotype. The rearrangement uses TRBV29-1 and TRBJ2-5; D is perhaps TRBD1 or TRBD2 (5 bases each). Germline V gene sequence: CDR1 SQVTM, CDR2 ANQGSEA. V dropped 8 bases and J dropped 1 base, with 11 bases sitting between them. The CDR3 runs to 12 residues. The CDR3 loop is CSTGDGQETQYF. CDR3 sequence (DNA): TGCAGCACCGGGGACGGCCAAGAGACCCAGTACTTC.

This clonotype turned up a few times. The rearrangement links TRBV20-1 to TRBJ2-7; a possible D gene is TRBD2 (5 bases). V was cut by 2 bases and J by 0 bases, with 14 bases left in between. Germline V lookup: CDR1 DFQATT, CDR2 SNEGSKA (reference sequence). CDR3 length equals 15 residues. The CDR3 loop is CSARPIERNSYEQYF. As DNA, the CDR3 is TGCAGTGCTAGACCGATAGAGCGGAACTCCTACGAGCAGTACTTC.

A remark on this clonotype: Germline is not matched at one junction end, which may reflect a read error. V usage is TRBV4-3 and J usage is TRBJ2-3; TRBD2 matches at 10 bases. The CDR3 is 15 residues long. Germline CDR1 and CDR2: LGHNA and YSLEER. The CDR3 DNA is TGCGCCTGCAGCCGTGGACTAGCGGAAACAGATACGCAGTATTTT. Translating gives CACSRGLAETDTQYF.

This clonotype was counted only a few times. J is TRBJ2-1 and V is TRBV10-3; 7 positions agree with TRBD2. Trimming removed 8 bases from V and 5 bases from J; junction bases left unmatched: 15. Germline values: CDR1 ENHRY, CDR2 SYGVKD. The CDR3 sequence is 16 residues long. The CDR3 region is CAIGEGGRFENNEQFF. CDR3 in DNA: TGTGCCATCGGGGAGGGAGGTCGTTTCGAGAACAATGAGCAGTTCTTC.

The chain is built from TRBV20-1 and TRBJ2-3; 12 nucleotides line up with TRBD2. J gave up 1 base and V 6 bases, and 17 bases lay outside the gene matches. Looked up from germline, CDR1 is DFQATT and CDR2 is SNEGSKA (reference sequence). CDR3 length: 19 amino acids. The CDR3 region is CSAATLRLAGEGGTDTQYF. The DNA of the CDR3 is TGCAGTGCCGCAACCTTGAGACTAGCGGGAGAGGGGGGCACAGATACGCAGTATTTT.

This chain connects TRBV2 to TRBJ1-4; TRBD1 might be the D (6 bases). Germline V gene lookup returns CDR1 SNHLY and CDR2 FYNNEI. The germline V and J ends were trimmed by 3 bases and 7 bases, with 18 bases remaining between them. This CDR3 is built from 16 residues. CDR3 DNA sequence: TGTGCCAGCAGTGACCAATTGTCAGGGGTTGGTGAAAAACTGTTTTTT. This sequence encodes CASSDQLSGVGEKLFF.

The rearrangement links TRBV10-3 to TRBJ2-5, with D possibly TRBD1 on 6 matching bases. Germline V CDR1 and CDR2: ENHRY, SYGVKD. Trimming shortened V by 7 bases and J by 2 bases, and 14 bases separated the two germline ends. The CDR3 sequence is 14 residues long. The CDR3 region has the DNA TGTGCCATCAAACCGGGACATGGGCAAGAGACCCAGTACTTC. This encodes CAIKPGHGQETQYF.

The chain has TRBV5-1 and TRBJ2-2, with TRBD2 matching over 14 bases. Germline trimming cut 7 bases from V and 1 base from J; bases unmatched to any gene: 6. Germline CDR1 and CDR2: SGHRS and YFSETQ. This CDR3 spans 17 amino acids. The CDR3 here is CASVAGLAGGNTGELFF. The CDR3 bases are TGCGCCAGCGTGGCTGGACTAGCGGGAGGGAACACCGGGGAGCTGTTTTTT.

The chain joins TRBV6-5 to TRBJ2-1, with D hard to call. The V end lost 0 bases, the J end lost 3 bases, and 15 bases lay between the germline ends. In germline, CDR1 is MNHEY, CDR2 SVGAGI. This CDR3 has 17 residues. CDR3 nucleotides: TGTGCCAGCAGTTACTCACGGCCTGTCAACCGCTACAATGAGCAGTTCTTC. Translation: CASSYSRPVNRYNEQFF.

The table lists this clonotype with a few counts. The chain employs TRBV5-6 and TRBJ2-3; D gene uncertain. The V gene lost 5 bases and the J gene lost 4 bases, with 8 bases spanning the gap. The CDR3 contains 12 residues. Germline V gene data show CDR1 as SGHDT and CDR2 as YYEEEE. CDR3 region: CASRAMADTQYF. CDR3 coding DNA: TGTGCCAGCAGGGCTATGGCAGATACGCAGTATTTT.

This clonotype was detected only a few times. V usage is TRBV6-6 and J usage is TRBJ2-5, with 8 bases lining up with TRBD2. J lost 1 base, V lost 7 bases, and 11 bases had no gene match. Per the germline V gene, CDR1 is MNHNY and CDR2 is SVGAGI (reference sequence). The CDR3 contains 16 residues. DNA of the CDR3: TGTGCCAGCATCCACTCGGGGGGGGCAGTCCAAGAGACCCAGTACTTC. Its translation is CASIHSGGAVQETQYF.

This clonotype was detected only a few times. This rearrangement joins TRBV5-6 to TRBJ2-6; D may be TRBD1 (5 bases). CDR1 and CDR2 from the germline V gene are SGHDT and YYEEEE. The CDR3 consists of 15 residues. V lost 6 bases and J lost 0, with 10 bases in between. The CDR3 nucleotides read TGTGCCAGCACCACCAGGGTCTCTGGGGCCAACGTCCTGACTTTC. It specifies CASTTRVSGANVLTF.

The table lists this clonotype with a count of one. The chain is built from TRBV24-1 and TRBJ2-2; D ambiguous. V lost 5 bases and J 2 bases, leaving 8 bases between the germline ends. This CDR3 is built from 14 residues. CDR1 and CDR2 from the germline V gene are KGHDR and SFDVKD. This CDR3 is CATSARANTGELFF. The CDR3 DNA reads as TGTGCCACCAGTGCCAGAGCTAACACCGGGGAGCTGTTTTTT.

J is TRBJ2-3 and V is TRBV28; no clear D. Trimming took 1 base from V and 6 from J, leaving 11 bases between them. CDR1 MDHEN and CDR2 SYDVKM come from the germline V gene. The CDR3 is made up of 14 amino acids. CDR3 protein: CASSLFRVADTQYF. CDR3 sequence (DNA): TGTGCCAGCAGTTTATTTCGCGTGGCGGATACGCAGTATTTT.

Only one count was recorded for this clonotype. The chain employs TRBV29-1 and TRBJ2-1; a possible D gene is TRBD2 (5 bases). The V end lost 1 base, the J end lost 8 bases, and 9 bases lay between the germline ends. This CDR3 spans 12 amino acids. Germline-derived CDR1 and CDR2 are SQVTM and ANQGSEA. CDR3 bases: TGCAGCGTTGAAGGCGAGGGCTATGAGCAGTTCTTC. Translating it yields CSVEGEGYEQFF.

V is TRBV6-5 and J is TRBJ2-5, with 8 nucleotides matching TRBD1. Germline CDR1 reads MNHEY; CDR2 reads SVGAGI. J lost 11 bases, V lost 2 bases, and 13 bases had no gene match. This CDR3 has 15 amino acids. The chain's CDR3 is CASSYRRQGYNEQYF. As DNA, the CDR3 is TGTGCCAGCAGTTACCGACGACAGGGGTACAATGAGCAGTACTTC.

This chain connects TRBV6-7 to TRBJ2-7; 14 nucleotides agree with TRBD2. TRBV6-7 is given ORF status, its function remaining uncertain. The CDR3 contains 18 residues. The ends lost 0 bases at V and 3 bases at J; junction bases unmatched: 7. This chain's CDR3 is CASSYSPGLAGENYEQYF. The CDR3 DNA follows: TGTGCCAGCAGTTACTCTCCGGGACTAGCGGGAGAAAACTACGAGCAGTACTTC.

The gene calls are TRBV3-1 and TRBJ2-1, with 10 positions matching TRBD2. CDR1 and CDR2 from the germline V gene are LGHDT and YNNKEL (reference sequence). Trimming at V came to 4 bases and at J to 8 bases, leaving 11 bases not matched to a gene. This CDR3 is 16 amino acids long. Here the CDR3 DNA reads TGTGCCAGCAGCCTCCCAGCCAGCGGGAGGGCCCATGAGCAGTTCTTC. As protein: CASSLPASGRAHEQFF.

V gene TRBV7-3 combines with J gene TRBJ2-3, with TRBD2 as a possible D gene (6 bases). This CDR3 comprises 15 residues. V was pared by 5 bases and J by 6 bases, with 18 bases between. CDR1 is SGHTA, CDR2 FQGTGA, per germline. CDR3 in amino acids: CASSLGLPGGDTQYF. The CDR3 DNA is TGTGCCAGCAGCCTGGGACTTCCAGGCGGCGATACGCAGTATTTT.

The chain is built from TRBV10-3 and TRBJ2-7; TRBD2 matches at 8 bases. The CDR3 runs to 15 residues. The V gene's germline CDR1 is ENHRY and CDR2 SYGVKD. J gave up 0 bases and V 6 bases, and 7 bases lay outside the gene matches. CDR3: CAIRPGLGSSYEQYF. The CDR3 nucleotides are TGTGCCATCAGGCCGGGACTAGGGAGCTCCTACGAGCAGTACTTC.

This clonotype came up a few times. The chain combines TRBV7-6 with TRBJ2-7; 7 bases are shared with TRBD1. There are 15 residues in the CDR3. J was trimmed by 2 bases and V by 5 bases; bases with no gene match: 9. Germline CDR1 is SGHVS and CDR2 is FNYEAQ. CDR3: CASSHAPGQTYEQYF. CDR3 nucleotides: TGTGCCAGCAGCCACGCCCCGGGACAGACCTACGAGCAGTACTTC. Combining the CDR3 with reference TRBV7-6 and TRBJ2-7 gives the whole variable domain GAGVSQSPRYKVTKRGQDVALRCDPISGHVSLYWYRQALGQGPEFLTYFNYEAQQDKSGLPNDRFSAERPEGSISTLTIQRTEQRDSAMYRCASSHAPGQTYEQYFGPGTRLTVT.